This T cell receptor beta chain is drawn from a study of blood T cell repertoires in COVID-19. TCRdb's table, derived via immunoSEQ multiplex PCR, lists solely in-frame clones and lacks some. The sample comprises fewer than 400,000 clones, roughly 89% of which are singletons, and approximately 1.8% rests with the top ten. This clone appeared a few times. V gave up 5 bases and J gave up 3 bases, with 10 bases separating them. Germline CDR1 is SEHNR and CDR2 is FQNEAQ (reference sequence). This CDR3 has 13 residues. This receptor was identified in a woman in her 30s with COVID-19, enrolled during active disease. The chain employs TRBV7-9 and TRBJ1-1; D unresolved. Sequencing was done on a sample of peripheral blood. CDR3 residues: CASSLGAHTEAFF. DNA for the CDR3: TGTGCCAGCAGCCTCGGAGCGCACACTGAAGCTTTCTTT. The whole variable domain, filled in from reference TRBV7-9 and TRBJ1-1, reads DTGVSQNPRHKITKRGQNVTFRCDPISEHNRLYWYRQTLGQGPEFLTYFQNEAQLEKSRLLSDRFSAERPKGSFSTLEIQRTEQGDSAMYLCASSLGAHTEAFFGQGTRLTVV.